Following are 16 T cell receptor beta chains from one sample sequenced in a study of siplizumab effects on memory and regulatory T cells. The protocol was immunoSEQ multiplex PCR, while the TCRdb copy is restricted to in-frame clones and leaves out a portion. The sample contains around 110,000 clones, approximately 94% of which appear only once. The sequencing sample was made of non-Treg CD4+ T cells sorted from blood. Receptors were obtained from a human donor in good health.

The rearrangement joins TRBV9 to TRBJ2-7, with 7 bases matching TRBD1. The CDR3 has 17 residues. J was trimmed by 4 bases and V by 2 bases; bases with no gene match: 15. Germline V gene data show CDR1 as SGDLS and CDR2 as YYNGEE. The CDR3 DNA sequence: TGTGCCAGCAGCGTCCGACAGGGAACCCCGCCTCGATACGAGCAGTACTTC. This sequence encodes CASSVRQGTPPRYEQYF.

The chain employs TRBV10-1 and TRBJ2-7, with D tentatively TRBD2 (5 bases). The CDR3 totals 13 residues. Per the germline V gene, CDR1 is WNHNN and CDR2 is SYGVQD (reference sequence). The ends were cut back, 4 bases at V and 2 bases at J, with 9 bases in the middle. The CDR3 sequence: CASSGHGAYEQYF. CDR3 DNA sequence: TGCGCCAGCAGTGGGCACGGGGCCTACGAGCAGTACTTC.

The chain links TRBV2 to TRBJ2-7; D is tentatively TRBD1 or TRBD2 (5 bases each). This CDR3 spans 12 amino acids. V lost 8 bases to trimming and J lost 7 bases, with 15 bases between them. CDR1 is SNHLY and CDR2 is FYNNEI in the germline V gene. Here the CDR3 reads CASFRAGGEQYF. The CDR3 nucleotides are TGTGCCAGCTTCAGGGCGGGTGGTGAGCAGTACTTC.

The J gene is TRBJ2-7, the V gene TRBV7-9; D possibly matches TRBD1 or TRBD2 (5 bases each). The CDR3 runs to 15 residues. The V end lost 5 bases, the J end lost 3 bases, and 17 bases lay between the germline ends. Germline loops: CDR1 SEHNR, CDR2 FQNEAQ (reference sequence). The CDR3 spells CASSPRGLARYEQYF. CDR3 nucleotide sequence: TGTGCCAGCAGCCCCCGGGGCCTCGCTCGCTACGAGCAGTACTTC.

The chain couples TRBV7-8 to TRBJ1-4; D is unresolved. The V and J ends lost 3 bases and 8 bases respectively, with 7 bases between them. Germline V gene lookup returns CDR1 SGHVS and CDR2 FQNEAQ. This CDR3 is 12 amino acids long. CDR3 DNA sequence: TGTGCCAGCAGCTTGCAGAAGGAAAAACTGTTTTTT. Translation gives CASSLQKEKLFF.

The chain couples TRBV15 to TRBJ2-3; TRBD2 matches at 11 bases. Germline V gene sequence: CDR1 LNHNV, CDR2 YYDKDF (reference sequence). Trimming took 1 base from V and 6 from J; bases not matched to a gene: 6. The CDR3 has 16 amino acids. The CDR3 coding sequence is TGTGCCACCAGCAGAGTTAGCGGGAGGGCCTCCGATACGCAGTATTTT. Protein sequence: CATSRVSGRASDTQYF.

The gene calls are TRBV11-2 and TRBJ2-2, with a possible D match to TRBD1 (7 bases). The V end lost 5 bases, the J end lost 4 bases, and 14 bases lay between the germline ends. The germline gives CDR1 SGHAT, CDR2 FQNNGV. CDR3 length: 15 amino acids. CDR3 sequence (DNA): TGTGCCAGCAGCCGACAGGGACTTTTCACCGGGGAGCTGTTTTTT. Translation gives CASSRQGLFTGELFF.

CDR3 residues: CASSYYGSPTEAFF. In DNA, the CDR3 is TGTGCCAGCAGTTACTACGGGTCCCCAACTGAAGCTTTCTTT. V is TRBV6-5 and J is TRBJ1-1; no definite D call. CDR1 and CDR2 (germline): MNHEY, SVGAGI. V was cut by 1 base and J by 5 bases, with 11 bases left in between. This CDR3 is 14 amino acids long.

The chain is built from TRBV7-9 and TRBJ2-3; no clear D. Germline assignment: CDR1 SEHNR and CDR2 FQNEAQ (reference sequence). Trimming stripped 6 bases from V and 7 bases from J, with 11 bases between. The CDR3 contains 12 residues. CDR3 sequence reads: CASSVASHTQYF. The CDR3 DNA follows: TGTGCCAGCAGTGTAGCTTCTCATACGCAGTATTTT.

The rearrangement uses TRBV4-2 and TRBJ2-3; possibly TRBD1 or TRBD2 for D (6 bases each). Germline lookup yields CDR1 LGHNA and CDR2 YNFKEQ. The CDR3 contains 16 residues. The V end was cut by 1 base, the J end by 0 bases, with 11 bases between. The CDR3 region is CASSQVGGTSTDTQYF. In DNA, the CDR3 is TGTGCCAGCAGCCAAGTGGGGGGCACTAGCACAGATACGCAGTATTTT.

The rearrangement joins TRBV6-5 to TRBJ1-1; D remains unclear. The germline CDR1 and CDR2 sequences are MNHEY and SVGAGI. This CDR3 comprises 12 residues. V was cut by 6 bases and J by 4 bases, with 9 bases left in between. As DNA, the CDR3 is TGTGCCAGCAGGAACCCCGGCACTGAAGCTTTCTTT. It is translated as CASRNPGTEAFF.

The chain combines TRBV2 with TRBJ2-7; tentative D call: TRBD1 (6 bases). This CDR3 is built from 15 residues. The V gene lost 3 bases and the J gene lost 3 bases, with 15 bases spanning the gap. Per the germline V gene, CDR1 is SNHLY and CDR2 is FYNNEI. The CDR3 nucleotides are TGTGCCAGCAGTGACGGGCAGGGGTTAATCTACGAGCAGTACTTC. As protein: CASSDGQGLIYEQYF. Full variable domain (rest looked up from reference TRBV2 and TRBJ2-7): EPEVTQTPSHQVTQMGQEVILRCVPISNHLYFYWYRQILGQKVEFLVSFYNNEISEKSEIFDDQFSVERPDGSNFTLKIRSTKLEDSAMYFCASSDGQGLIYEQYFGPGTRLTVT.

This clone was found once. The J gene is TRBJ2-7, the V gene TRBV13; D not certain. V was trimmed by 0 bases and J by 7 bases, leaving 13 bases between them. Germline-derived CDR1 and CDR2 are PRHDT and FYEKMQ (reference sequence). The CDR3 contains 14 residues. The CDR3 DNA sequence: TGTGCCAGCAGCTTAGGTCGGCTCTCCTGGGAGCAGTACTTC. It is translated as CASSLGRLSWEQYF. Based on the CDR3 plus reference TRBV13 and TRBJ2-7, the full variable domain is AAGVIQSPRHLIKEKRETATLKCYPIPRHDTVYWYQQGPGQDPQFLISFYEKMQSDKGSIPDRFSAQQFSDYHSELNMSSLELGDSALYFCASSLGRLSWEQYFGPGTRLTVT.

This clone has a handful of counts. The chain links TRBV7-9 to TRBJ1-4; D might be TRBD1 (6 bases). V gave up 5 bases and J gave up 5 bases, with 15 bases separating them. This CDR3 is built from 15 residues. The germline V gene encodes CDR1 SEHNR and CDR2 FQNEAQ (reference sequence). The chain's CDR3 is CASSPTSQGNEKLFF. DNA for the CDR3: TGTGCCAGCAGCCCTACTTCGCAGGGGAATGAAAAACTGTTTTTT.

The rearrangement links TRBV5-8 to TRBJ2-5; 10 bases are a match to TRBD2. This CDR3 comprises 15 residues. Trimming removed 1 base from V and 5 bases from J; junction bases left unmatched: 5. Germline loops: CDR1 SGHTS, CDR2 YDEGEE. DNA of the CDR3: TGTGCCAGCAGCTTGTCTAGCGGGAGCTCGGAGACCCAGTACTTC. It specifies CASSLSSGSSETQYF.

The genes are TRBV2 and TRBJ2-7; TRBD1 might be the D (6 bases). CDR3 length equals 14 residues. V gave up 0 bases and J gave up 3 bases, with 9 bases separating them. Germline values: CDR1 SNHLY, CDR2 FYNNEI. The CDR3 sequence: CASSEARGNYEQYF. The CDR3 DNA is TGTGCCAGCAGTGAAGCCAGGGGAAACTACGAGCAGTACTTC.